This T cell receptor beta chain derives from a study of technical replicates of blood from a handful of donors. The CDR3 contains 12 residues. The V gene lost 6 bases and the J gene lost 9 bases, with 12 bases spanning the gap. Germline V lookup: CDR1 MNHNS, CDR2 SASEGT. The data were produced by immunoSEQ multiplex PCR, yet TCRdb's version contains in-frame clones alone and is incomplete. The sample yields approximately 81,000 clones, 95% seen once. The source material was T cells isolated from PBMCs. The source is a human donor in good health. The chain is built from TRBV6-1 and TRBJ1-5, with a possible D match to TRBD1 (5 bases). The CDR3 reads CASSPGDLPQHF. CDR3 nucleotide sequence: TGTGCCAGCAGCCCCGGGGACTTGCCCCAGCATTTT.